A single sample gave rise to the 28 T cell receptor beta chains below, sequenced in a study of identical twins listed by TCRdb under 2016. The method was 5' RACE. The reads were generated on an Illumina HiSeq 2000. TCRdb redid the processing of the public reads, applying fastp at Q25 and MiXCR, and retained in-frame beta chains. For every CDR3 protein sequence, its rows merge into one entry that carries the most common genes and DNA. The sample table contains about 700,000 distinct CDR3 sequences; only one count was recorded for roughly 6% of them. The top ten clones comprise roughly 1.8% of the sample. Sequenced material: naive T cells sorted from blood. This specimen's cell subset or site label, per the study, means: cells isolated with a human naive T-cell isolation kit. The receptors stem from a man aged 18 to 30 in good health.

This clonotype was counted many times. The genes are TRBV12-3 or TRBV12-4 and TRBJ2-7, with a tentative D call TRBD1 (6 bases). Trimming shortened V by 5 bases and J by 7 bases, and 15 bases separated the two germline ends. The CDR3 contains 13 residues. CDR3 sequence (DNA): TGTGCCAGCAGTCTGCGAAGGGGGTCAGAGCAGTACGTC. As protein: CASSLRRGSEQYV.

This clonotype was seen a handful of times. The chain combines TRBV6-2 or TRBV6-3 with TRBJ1-3; no firm D call. With 4 bases removed from V and 0 bases from J, the gap between germline ends came to 13 bases. CDR1 and CDR2 from the germline V gene are MNHEY and SVGEGT. This CDR3 contains 16 residues. The CDR3 DNA reads TGTGCCAGCAGTTCGCGGGATCTTCTCTCTGGAAACACCATATATTTT. Protein: CASSSRDLLSGNTIYF.

This clonotype was counted at least ten times. The chain joins TRBV12-3 or TRBV12-4 to TRBJ2-3; D perhaps matches TRBD2 (5 bases). The V gene lost 9 bases and the J gene lost 3 bases, with 7 bases spanning the gap. The CDR3 extends over 11 amino acids. This CDR3 reads CASRRTDTQYF. The CDR3 DNA sequence: TGTGCCAGTCGGAGGACAGATACGCAGTATTTT.

The V gene is TRBV6-5, the J gene TRBJ2-1; D may be TRBD1 or TRBD2 (5 bases each). The germline V gene has CDR1 MNHEY and CDR2 SVGAGI. The CDR3 spans 17 residues. V lost 0 bases and J lost 0, with 12 bases in between. The CDR3 here is CASSYSIGTDSYNEQFF. CDR3 nucleotides: TGTGCCAGCAGTTACTCGATCGGGACCGACTCCTACAATGAGCAGTTCTTC.

This clonotype appeared many times. The chain combines TRBV9 with TRBJ2-3; perhaps TRBD1 as D (6 bases). Germline CDR1 is SGDLS and CDR2 is YYNGEE. The CDR3 is made up of 16 amino acids. The V end lost 2 bases, the J end lost 2 bases, and 15 bases lay between the germline ends. This chain's CDR3 is CASSVRPSGVTDTQYF. In DNA form, the CDR3 reads TGTGCCAGCAGCGTTAGACCTTCAGGGGTCACAGATACGCAGTATTTT.

V and J are TRBV24-1 and TRBJ2-3; unclear D gene. This CDR3 contains 16 residues. From germline, CDR1 is KGHDR and CDR2 SFDVKD. Trimming shortened V by 3 bases and J by 6 bases, and 18 bases separated the two germline ends. DNA for the CDR3: TGTGCCACCAGTGATCGACCTGGAACTGCCAGGGATACGCAGTATTTT. This encodes CATSDRPGTARDTQYF.

In its sample, this clonotype was seen a few times. As DNA, the CDR3 is TGTGCCAGCAGCGGCAGGGTAATAGTGCAGTCCTACGAGCAGTACGTC. Translation gives CASSGRVIVQSYEQYV. The chain has TRBV5-5 and TRBJ2-7; D is perhaps TRBD1 (5 bases). V was pared by 4 bases and J by 1 base, with 18 bases between. CDR1 is SGHKS, CDR2 YYEKEE, per germline (reference sequence). The length of the CDR3 is 16 residues.

Ten or more counts support this clonotype. The J gene is TRBJ2-1, the V gene TRBV12-3 or TRBV12-4; 10 bases agree with TRBD2. V lost 5 bases to trimming and J lost 3 bases; unmatched junction nucleotides: 4. This CDR3 has 15 residues. CDR3 sequence (DNA): TGTGCCAGCAGTCCTACTAGCGGGATCTACAATGAGCAGTTCTTC. It codes for CASSPTSGIYNEQFF.

The chain recombines TRBV12-3 or TRBV12-4 with TRBJ2-6; tentatively, D is TRBD1 (7 bases). Trimming removed 7 bases at V and 0 bases at J, with 16 bases between. The CDR3 covers 17 residues. The CDR3 DNA is TGTGCCAGCAAACTACGGAGGGGGCCCTCTGGGGCCAACGTCCTGACTTTC. As protein: CASKLRRGPSGANVLTF.

This clonotype occurred many times. The rearrangement links TRBV7-9 to TRBJ2-4; no firm D call. Germline V gives CDR1 SEHNR, CDR2 FQNEAQ (reference sequence). This CDR3 comprises 13 residues. Trimming stripped 5 bases from V and 9 bases from J, with 14 bases between. The CDR3 coding sequence is TGTGCCAGCAGCCCCGAGTTGAGAGGCATTCAGTACTTC. This gives the protein CASSPELRGIQYF.

The chain joins TRBV27 to TRBJ1-5, with TRBD1 as a possible D gene (6 bases). V lost 4 bases and J 7 bases, leaving 14 bases between the germline ends. CDR3 length: 14 amino acids. Per the germline V gene, CDR1 is MNHEY and CDR2 is SMNVEV (reference sequence). CDR3 nucleotides: TGTGCCAGCAGTTATCAGGGAGGGGGGCAGCCCCAGCATTTT. This encodes CASSYQGGGQPQHF.

This chain connects TRBV5-1 to TRBJ2-3, with 10 positions matching TRBD1. This CDR3 comprises 16 residues. V lost 4 bases to trimming and J lost 3 bases; unmatched junction nucleotides: 8. Germline V gene sequence: CDR1 SGHRS, CDR2 YFSETQ. The CDR3 here is CASSPGTGEFTDTQYF. Written as DNA, the CDR3 is TGCGCCAGCAGCCCTGGGACAGGGGAATTTACAGATACGCAGTATTTT.

Many counts were recorded for this clonotype. V usage is TRBV4-3 and J usage is TRBJ2-1; a weak D match, TRBD1 (5 bases). V lost 0 bases, J lost 5 bases, and 11 bases lay in between. CDR1 is LGHNA, CDR2 YSLEER, per germline. CDR3 size: 15 residues. In DNA form, the CDR3 reads TGCGCCAGCAGCCAAGATCGAAGGACAAACAATGAGCAGTTCTTC. Amino acid sequence: CASSQDRRTNNEQFF.

This clonotype was observed a few times. This chain uses TRBV10-3 with TRBJ1-1; unclear D gene. Trimming stripped 4 bases from V and 0 bases from J, with 12 bases between. This CDR3 region has 15 residues. Per germline, CDR1 ENHRY and CDR2 SYGVKD. The CDR3 reads CAISGTPDMNTEAFF. Written as DNA, the CDR3 is TGTGCCATCAGTGGGACTCCAGACATGAACACTGAAGCTTTCTTT.

This clonotype was recorded many times. The V and J genes are TRBV6-1 and TRBJ2-1, with D tentatively TRBD1 (5 bases). Trimming took 6 bases from V and 8 from J, leaving 23 bases between them. In germline, CDR1 is MNHNS, CDR2 SASEGT. The CDR3 extends over 16 amino acids. The CDR3, as DNA: TGTGCCAGCAGCCCCGGTGGGGCGGACCCTGGCGATGAGCAGTTCTTC. As protein: CASSPGGADPGDEQFF.

The chain combines TRBV7-9 with TRBJ2-1, with 10 bases fitting TRBD2. This CDR3 is 17 amino acids long. CDR1 and CDR2 from the germline V gene are SEHNR and FQNEAQ (reference sequence). The J segment lost 0 bases and the V segment lost 2 bases, leaving 4 bases of the junction unmatched. CDR3 sequence: CASSLRGTSDSYNEQFF. In DNA form, the CDR3 reads TGTGCCAGCAGCTTACGAGGGACTAGCGACTCCTACAATGAGCAGTTCTTC.

This clonotype appeared many times. This chain links TRBV7-9 with TRBJ2-1, with unresolved D. Germline CDR1 SEHNR, CDR2 FQNEAQ (reference sequence). V dropped 1 base and J dropped 4 bases, with 11 bases sitting between them. The length of the CDR3 is 15 residues. The CDR3 DNA follows: TGTGCCAGCAGCTTAGGTCCGCCCGCTTACAATGAGCAGTTCTTC. Its translation: CASSLGPPAYNEQFF.

This clonotype came up a few times. This chain joins TRBV12-3 or TRBV12-4 and TRBJ1-4, with D possibly matching TRBD1 (6 bases). Trimming left V 6 bases short and J 5 bases short, with 13 bases between. The CDR3 totals 14 residues. CDR3 loop: CASSHREPNEKLFF. The CDR3 DNA reads TGTGCCAGCAGCCACAGGGAGCCCAATGAAAAACTGTTTTTT.

The sample holds many counts of this clonotype. The V gene is TRBV7-8, the J gene TRBJ2-1; TRBD2 matches at 9 bases. Germline-derived CDR1 and CDR2 are SGHVS and FQNEAQ. The CDR3 extends over 14 amino acids. J gave up 10 bases and V 5 bases, and 9 bases lay outside the gene matches. CDR3 nucleotides: TGTGCCAGCAGCCTCCCGGGACTAGCAGGGGAGCAGTTCTTC. It yields the protein CASSLPGLAGEQFF.

This clonotype was seen at least ten times. V is TRBV12-3 or TRBV12-4 and J is TRBJ2-3, with D possibly matching TRBD2 (6 bases). This CDR3 is 15 amino acids long. Between the trimmed V and J ends, which lost 7 bases and 5 bases, there was a span of 19 bases. CDR3 DNA sequence: TGTGCCAGCACCCCGTACGGGGGAGAGAGAGATACGCAGTATTTT. It encodes CASTPYGGERDTQYF.

The chain couples TRBV6-1 to TRBJ2-7; possibly TRBD2 for D (5 bases). The CDR3 sequence is 15 residues long. V shed 0 bases and J shed 2 bases, with 11 bases lying between them. CDR1 and CDR2 (germline): MNHNS, SASEGT. CDR3 in amino acids: CASSEAEGPPYEQYV. The CDR3 DNA sequence: TGTGCCAGCAGTGAAGCCGAGGGTCCACCCTACGAGCAGTACGTC.

This clonotype occurred many times. The rearrangement uses TRBV15 and TRBJ2-3; D is unclear. In germline, CDR1 is LNHNV, CDR2 YYDKDF (reference sequence). V was cut by 6 bases and J by 4 bases, with 8 bases left in between. The CDR3 loop spans 12 amino acids. The CDR3 region is CATSVLADTQYF. In DNA form, the CDR3 reads TGTGCCACCAGTGTGTTAGCAGATACGCAGTATTTT.

In its sample, this clonotype was seen many times. The chain carries TRBV10-3 and TRBJ1-2; TRBD1 aligns across 8 bases. V gave up 0 bases and J gave up 8 bases; unmatched junction bases: 2. Germline CDR1 and CDR2: ENHRY and SYGVKD. This CDR3 comprises 13 residues. The CDR3 bases are TGTGCCATCAGTGAGTCGAGACAGGGGGGCTACACCTTC. This sequence encodes CAISESRQGGYTF.

This clonotype was recorded many times. The chain uses TRBV20-1 and TRBJ2-1; D not certain. V lost 5 bases to trimming and J lost 5 bases, with 4 bases between them. The germline V gene encodes CDR1 DFQATT and CDR2 SNEGSKA (reference sequence). CDR3 length equals 10 residues. The CDR3 sequence is CSAADNEQFF. CDR3 sequence (DNA): TGCAGTGCTGCGGACAATGAGCAGTTCTTC.

This clonotype has at least ten counts. The CDR3 sequence is CASSPTYRVSTDTQYF. DNA of the CDR3: TGTGCCAGCAGTCCAACATACAGGGTTAGCACAGATACGCAGTATTTT. The chain couples TRBV28 to TRBJ2-3, with D tentatively TRBD1 (6 bases). The germline V gene encodes CDR1 MDHEN and CDR2 SYDVKM. The ends were cut back, 5 bases at V and 0 bases at J, with 15 bases in the middle. The CDR3 spans 16 residues.

This clonotype came up many times. The V call is TRBV12-3 or TRBV12-4, the J call TRBJ2-7; D is undetermined. Trimming took off 5 bases at V and 4 bases at J, with 15 bases between the two ends. CDR3 length: 14 residues. CDR3 loop: CASSPQAISYEQYF. CDR3 bases: TGTGCCAGCAGTCCTCAGGCTATCTCATACGAGCAGTACTTC.

This clonotype was counted ten times or more. This chain links TRBV29-1 with TRBJ2-1; D gene unclear. The CDR3 has 14 amino acids. The V end lost 7 bases, the J end lost 3 bases, and 16 bases lay between the germline ends. The germline CDR1 and CDR2 sequences are SQVTM and ANQGSEA. The CDR3 DNA is TGCAGCGCCGTACCAGCATCGGTCTACAATGAGCAGTTCTTC. As protein: CSAVPASVYNEQFF.

This clonotype occurred many times. The chain is built from TRBV27 and TRBJ2-1; no clear D. The CDR3 is 14 residues long. V gave up 0 bases and J gave up 7 bases, with 10 bases separating them. Germline V gene sequence: CDR1 MNHEY, CDR2 SMNVEV (reference sequence). CDR3 nucleotide sequence: TGTGCCAGCAGTTTATCGTTCCCCGTGAATGAGCAGTTCTTC. Translated: CASSLSFPVNEQFF.